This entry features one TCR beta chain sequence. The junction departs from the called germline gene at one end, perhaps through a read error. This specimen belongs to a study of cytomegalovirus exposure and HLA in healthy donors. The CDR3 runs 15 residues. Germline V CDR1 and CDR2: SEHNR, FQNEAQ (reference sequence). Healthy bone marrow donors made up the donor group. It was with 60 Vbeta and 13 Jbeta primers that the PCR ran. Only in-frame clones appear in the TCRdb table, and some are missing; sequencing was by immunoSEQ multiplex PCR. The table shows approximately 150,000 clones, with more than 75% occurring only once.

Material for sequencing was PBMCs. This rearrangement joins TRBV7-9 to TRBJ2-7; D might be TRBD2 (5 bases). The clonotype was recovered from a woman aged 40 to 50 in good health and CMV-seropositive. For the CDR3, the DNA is TGTTCCAGCAGCTTACCGAGCGGAAGCTCCTACGAGCAGTACTTC. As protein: CSSSLPSGSSYEQYF.